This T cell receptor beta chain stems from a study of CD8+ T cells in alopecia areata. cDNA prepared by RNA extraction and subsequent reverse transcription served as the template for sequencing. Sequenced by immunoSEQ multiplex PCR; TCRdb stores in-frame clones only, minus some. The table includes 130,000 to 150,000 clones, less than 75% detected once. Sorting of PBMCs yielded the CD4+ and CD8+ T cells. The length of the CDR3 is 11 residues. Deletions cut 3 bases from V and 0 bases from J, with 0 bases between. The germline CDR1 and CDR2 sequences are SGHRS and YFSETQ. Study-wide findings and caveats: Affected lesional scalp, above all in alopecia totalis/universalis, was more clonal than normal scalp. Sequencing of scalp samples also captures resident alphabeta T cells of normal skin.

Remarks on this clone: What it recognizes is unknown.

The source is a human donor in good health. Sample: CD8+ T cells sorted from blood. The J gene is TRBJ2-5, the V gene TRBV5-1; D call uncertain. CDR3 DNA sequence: TGCGCCAGCAGCTACCAAGAGACCCAGTACTTC. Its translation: CASSYQETQYF.